Included here is one T cell receptor (beta chain) sequence, with context. Profiled with immunoSEQ multiplex PCR; TCRdb holds only in-frame clones, not every one. The sample lists tens of thousands of clones, 85% to 90% occurring once. The germline V gene has CDR1 SGHRS and CDR2 YFSETQ. This CDR3 is 15 amino acids long. Trimming took off 0 bases at V and 0 bases at J, with 7 bases between the two ends. The sample belongs to a study of blood T cell repertoires in COVID-19. Turning to the study itself: Sources were T cells, B-cell-depleted T cells, or PBMCs; the material itself was cDNA or gDNA.

The chain is built from TRBV5-1 and TRBJ2-1, with a possible D match to TRBD2 (5 bases). The specimen sequenced was peripheral blood. The receptor was derived from a man in his 70s with active COVID-19. The chain's CDR3 is CASSLAGSSYNEQFF. DNA of the CDR3: TGCGCCAGCAGCTTGGCGGGGAGCTCCTACAATGAGCAGTTCTTC.